This TCR beta chain comes out of a study of shared clonotypes between healthy human individuals. General study findings and limits: Among non-shared clonotypes, generation probabilities were lower than among those shared by all four donors.

About this clone itself: Antigen specificity is unknown.

This CDR3 region has 15 residues. V lost 3 bases and J 1 base, leaving 13 bases between the germline ends. Germline CDR1 is LNHDA and CDR2 is SQIVND (reference sequence). This table comes from immunoSEQ multiplex PCR, and its TCRdb copy is limited to in-frame clones, with some not included. This sample yields 2,500,000 or so clones, of which around nine tenths are seen a single time; under 0.15% belongs to the top ten. Sequencing used naive CD4+ T cells sorted from blood. Subset: CD45RA+ positively selected. V is TRBV19 and J is TRBJ2-7; TRBD1 might be the D (6 bases). The clonotype was recovered from a man aged 18 to 35 in good health. CDR3 loop: CASSIGQGTSYEQYF. The CDR3 DNA reads TGTGCCAGTAGTATCGGGCAGGGGACGTCCTACGAGCAGTACTTC.